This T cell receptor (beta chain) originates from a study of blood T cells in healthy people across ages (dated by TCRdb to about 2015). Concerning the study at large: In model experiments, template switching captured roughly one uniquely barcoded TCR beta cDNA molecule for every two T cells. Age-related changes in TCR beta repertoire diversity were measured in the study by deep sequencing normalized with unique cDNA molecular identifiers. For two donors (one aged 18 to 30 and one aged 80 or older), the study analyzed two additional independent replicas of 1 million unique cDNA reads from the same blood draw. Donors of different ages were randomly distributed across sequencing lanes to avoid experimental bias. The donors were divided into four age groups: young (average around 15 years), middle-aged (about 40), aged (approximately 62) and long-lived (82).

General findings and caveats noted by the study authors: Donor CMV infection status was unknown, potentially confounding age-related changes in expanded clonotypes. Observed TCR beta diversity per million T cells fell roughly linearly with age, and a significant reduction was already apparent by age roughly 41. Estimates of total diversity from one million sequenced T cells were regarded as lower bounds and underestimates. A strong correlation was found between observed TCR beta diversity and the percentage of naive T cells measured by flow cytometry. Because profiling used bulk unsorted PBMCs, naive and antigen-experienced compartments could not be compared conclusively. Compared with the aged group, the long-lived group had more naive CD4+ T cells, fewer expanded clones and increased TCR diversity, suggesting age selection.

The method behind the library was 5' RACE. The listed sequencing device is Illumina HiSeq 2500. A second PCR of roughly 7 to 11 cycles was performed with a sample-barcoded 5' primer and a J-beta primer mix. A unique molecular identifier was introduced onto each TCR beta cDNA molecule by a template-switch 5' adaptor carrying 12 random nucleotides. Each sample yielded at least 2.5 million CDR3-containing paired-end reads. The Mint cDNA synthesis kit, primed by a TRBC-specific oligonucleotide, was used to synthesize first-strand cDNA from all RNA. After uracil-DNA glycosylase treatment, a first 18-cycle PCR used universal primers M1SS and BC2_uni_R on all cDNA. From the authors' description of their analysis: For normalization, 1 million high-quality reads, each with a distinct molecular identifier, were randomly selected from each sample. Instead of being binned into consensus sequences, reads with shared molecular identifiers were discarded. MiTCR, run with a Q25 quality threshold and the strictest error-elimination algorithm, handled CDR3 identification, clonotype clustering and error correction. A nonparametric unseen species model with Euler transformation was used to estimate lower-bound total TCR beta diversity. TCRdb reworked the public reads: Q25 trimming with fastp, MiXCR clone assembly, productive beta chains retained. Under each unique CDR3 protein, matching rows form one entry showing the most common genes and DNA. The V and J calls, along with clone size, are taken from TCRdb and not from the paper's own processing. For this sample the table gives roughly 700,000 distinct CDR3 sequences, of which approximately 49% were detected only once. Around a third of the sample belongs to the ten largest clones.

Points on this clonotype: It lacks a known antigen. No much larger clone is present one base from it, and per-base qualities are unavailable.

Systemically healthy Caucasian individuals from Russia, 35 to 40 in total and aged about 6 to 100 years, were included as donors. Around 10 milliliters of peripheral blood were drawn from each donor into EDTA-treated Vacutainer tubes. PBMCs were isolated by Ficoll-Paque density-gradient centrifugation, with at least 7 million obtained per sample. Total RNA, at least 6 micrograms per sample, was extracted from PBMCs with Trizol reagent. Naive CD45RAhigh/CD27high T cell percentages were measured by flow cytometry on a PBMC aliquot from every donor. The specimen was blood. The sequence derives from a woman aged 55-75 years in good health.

CDR3 region: CASSWGSGAEQFF. The sequence in DNA is TGCGCCAGCAGCTGGGGAAGCGGGGCTGAGCAGTTCTTC. Recombination connected TRBV5-1 to TRBJ2-1; 7 nucleotides in the junction match TRBD2. The CDR3 holds 13 amino acids from the cysteine to the phenylalanine. Kept here is only the CDR3 DNA, which spans 39 bases and is read in frame from base 1. V has 3 bases trimmed and J has 9 bases trimmed; junction bases matching no gene number 6. CDR1 and CDR2 (SGHRS, YFSETQ) derive from the germline V gene. Full variable domain (CDR3 extended with the reference TRBV5-1 and TRBJ2-1 proteins): KAGVTQTPRYLIKTRGQQVTLSCSPISGHRSVSWYQQTPGQGLQFLFEYFSETQRNKGNFPGRFSGRQFSNSRSEMNVSTLELGDSALYLCASSWGSGAEQFFGPGTRLTVL.